The clone carrying this TCR beta chain was seen only a few times. Its target is unknown. This sample was included in a study of T cells in localized non-small cell lung cancer. Measured with immunoSEQ multiplex PCR; TCRdb has only the in-frame clones, and not every one. The sample has hundreds of clones; approximately 20% are singletons. Trimming stripped 5 bases from V and 0 bases from J, with 11 bases between. CDR1 and CDR2 (germline): SGHNT, YENEEA. The CDR3 covers 15 residues. Study conclusions and caveats: Appearances in adjacent lung were noted for a median approximately 50 of the top 100 tumor clones. In uninvolved adjacent lung, T cell clonality reached its highest value, exceeding tumor.

Sequencing used lung tumor tissue, obtained before any cancer treatment. The chain couples TRBV11-3 to TRBJ2-4, with D unclear. This TCR was sampled from a female donor over 55 with stage II squamous cell lung carcinoma. CDR3 sequence (DNA): TGTGCCAGCAGCCTGGGTTTACTAGCCAAAAACATTCAGTACTTC. Translating gives CASSLGLLAKNIQYF.